The sequence of this T cell receptor beta chain was determined in a study of blood T cells in healthy people across ages. Primed by a sample-barcoded 5' primer and a J-beta primer mix, a second PCR proceeded for 7 to 11 cycles. MiXCR, applied by TCRdb to the 5' RACE reads, yields one record per CDR3 protein. The sample has around 1,700,000 distinct CDR3 sequences; roughly 27% are singletons. The ends were cut back, 5 bases at V and 13 bases at J, with 18 bases in the middle. The CDR3 has 13 amino acids. Germline CDR1 MNHEY, CDR2 SMNVEV (reference sequence). Each sample gave at least 6.5 million isolated PBMCs. Study conclusions and caveats: Estimated diversity across one million T cells was deemed an underestimate.

This clonotype showed up just a few times. Its specificity is not known. The gene calls are TRBV27 and TRBJ2-4; TRBD2 is a possible D gene (5 bases). The source of this sequence is a woman aged 30 to 39 in good health. Sequencing was performed on blood. In nucleotides, the CDR3 is TGTGCCAGCAGTCCCAGGACCATCGGGGAGCAGTACTTC. This encodes CASSPRTIGEQYF.